This is a list of T cell receptor beta chains from one sample in a study of blood T cell repertoires in COVID-19. Data came from immunoSEQ multiplex PCR; TCRdb stores just in-frame clones and leaves some out. The sample carries 350,000 to 400,000 clones, approximately 90% recorded once. Sequenced material: PBMCs or T cells enriched from blood (not recorded which). These receptors came from a woman in her 40s who had been exposed to COVID-19. Both conserved end residues are part of each CDR3. A D gene is named only where the DNA matches it firmly. Some rows have no size entry. The others give once, few or many, or a class for an expanded clone.

J: TRBJ1-2; V: TRBV4-1; size: NA; D: TRBD1; DNA: TGCGCCAGCAGCCACCTGGGGGACAGAAGCTATGGCTACACCTTC; CDR3: CASSHLGDRSYGYTF
J: TRBJ1-2; V: TRBV3-1/TRBV3-2; size: NA; D: TRBD1; DNA: TGTGCCAGCAGCCACCAGCAGACAGGGAGATATGGCTACACCTTC; CDR3: CASSHQQTGRYGYTF
J: TRBJ1-1; V: TRBV7-6; size: once; D: NA; DNA: TGTGCCAGCAGCCTCCCAATCAGCGGGCAGACTGAAGCTTTCTTT; CDR3: CASSLPISGQTEAFF
J: TRBJ2-2; V: TRBV15; size: NA; D: NA; DNA: TGTGCCACCAGCAATCAGACAAGGACCGGGGAGCTGTTTTTT; CDR3: CATSNQTRTGELFF
J: TRBJ1-4; V: TRBV6-5; size: NA; D: NA; DNA: TGTGCCAGCACTCGGGACATAACTAATGAAAAACTGTTTTTT; CDR3: CASTRDITNEKLFF
J: TRBJ1-1; V: TRBV5-8; size: NA; D: NA; DNA: TGTGCCAGCAGCGCGACAGGGAACACTGAAGCTTTCTTT; CDR3: CASSATGNTEAFF
J: TRBJ2-1; V: TRBV30; size: NA; D: TRBD2; DNA: TGTGCCTGGAGTGTACCGGGACTAGCGGGACGTAATGAGCAGTTCTTC; CDR3: CAWSVPGLAGRNEQFF
J: TRBJ1-4; V: TRBV18; size: NA; D: NA; DNA: TGTGCCAGCTCGCCACGGGGCTCAAATGAAAAACTGTTTTTT; CDR3: CASSPRGSNEKLFF
J: TRBJ1-2; V: TRBV21-1; size: NA; D: NA; DNA: TGTGCCAGCAGCAAAGGGGGACCTTGGGACAGGGAAGGCTATGGCTACACCTTC; CDR3: CASSKGGPWDREGYGYTF
J: TRBJ1-5; V: TRBV12-3/TRBV12-4; size: NA; D: NA; DNA: TGTGCCAGCAGTTTAGGAAGAGGTCAGCCCCAGCATTTT; CDR3: CASSLGRGQPQHF
J: TRBJ2-1; V: TRBV24-1; size: NA; D: TRBD2; DNA: TGTGCCACCAGTGACCCCCGTTACAGCGGGAGTTCCTACAATGAGCAGTTCTTC; CDR3: CATSDPRYSGSSYNEQFF
J: TRBJ1-1; V: TRBV14; size: NA; D: NA; DNA: TGTGCCAGCAGCCCTTGGCAGGGCAGGTCTGAAGCTTTCTTT; CDR3: CASSPWQGRSEAFF
J: TRBJ1-1; V: TRBV7-9; size: NA; D: NA; DNA: TGTGCCAGCGGGGACATTATTTTCATGAACACTGAAGCTTTCTTT; CDR3: CASGDIIFMNTEAFF
J: TRBJ2-7; V: TRBV9; size: NA; D: TRBD2; DNA: TGTGCCAGCAGCGTAGAAGCGGGGTCCTACGAGCAGTACTTC; CDR3: CASSVEAGSYEQYF
J: TRBJ2-7; V: TRBV29-1; size: NA; D: NA; DNA: TGCAGCGTTGCCCTAGGGGGGGCCTCCTACGAGCAGTACTTC; CDR3: CSVALGGASYEQYF
J: TRBJ1-2; V: TRBV29-1; size: NA; D: NA; DNA: TGCAGCGTTGAAGCGGGTAAAAACAACTATGGCTACACCTTC; CDR3: CSVEAGKNNYGYTF
J: TRBJ2-3; V: TRBV19; size: NA; D: NA; DNA: TGTGCCAGTAGTATAGGCGGTCTAGGGCCGTGGGAGACGCAGTATTTT; CDR3: CASSIGGLGPWETQYF
J: TRBJ1-2; V: TRBV19; size: once; D: NA; DNA: TGTGCCAGTAGTATAGAGAGCAACTATGGCTACACCTTC; CDR3: CASSIESNYGYTF
J: TRBJ1-5; V: TRBV15; size: NA; D: TRBD1; DNA: TGTGCCACCAGCAGAGGCGGACAGGCCCAGCCCCAGCATTTT; CDR3: CATSRGGQAQPQHF
J: TRBJ2-1; V: TRBV30; size: NA; D: NA; DNA: TGTGCCTGGAGCCCCGGGTGGAAGGCCAATGAGCAGTTCTTC; CDR3: CAWSPGWKANEQFF
J: TRBJ2-1; V: TRBV10-3; size: NA; D: NA; DNA: TGTGCCATCGCGGCGAGCTCCTACAATGAGCAGTTCTTC; CDR3: CAIAASSYNEQFF
J: TRBJ2-3; V: TRBV5-1; size: NA; D: NA; DNA: TGCGCCAGCAGCCGGGGTCCTAGCACAGATACGCAGTATTTT; CDR3: CASSRGPSTDTQYF
J: TRBJ1-1; V: TRBV30; size: NA; D: NA; DNA: TGTGCCTGGAGTGGGGGAGCAGTCACTGAAGCTTTCTTT; CDR3: CAWSGGAVTEAFF
J: TRBJ1-1; V: TRBV12-3/TRBV12-4; size: NA; D: NA; DNA: TGTGCCAGCAGTTTGGACAGTTACACTGAAGCTTTCTTT; CDR3: CASSLDSYTEAFF
J: TRBJ1-1; V: TRBV30; size: NA; D: NA; DNA: TGTGCCTGGGGGACTCGGGGGAACACTGAAGCTTTCTTT; CDR3: CAWGTRGNTEAFF
J: TRBJ1-1; V: TRBV15; size: NA; D: NA; DNA: TGTGCCACCAGCAGAGGGTCCCGGGGCACTGAAGCTTTCTTT; CDR3: CATSRGSRGTEAFF
J: TRBJ1-1; V: TRBV6-5; size: NA; D: NA; DNA: TGTGCCAGCAGTCCCTTTGACAGCGACACTGAAGCTTTCTTT; CDR3: CASSPFDSDTEAFF
J: TRBJ1-2; V: TRBV3-1/TRBV3-2; size: NA; D: NA; DNA: TGTGCCAGCAGCCAAGGCTTCCGAGGGGGTCTCAACTATGGCTACACCTTC; CDR3: CASSQGFRGGLNYGYTF
J: TRBJ2-3; V: TRBV6-1; size: NA; D: TRBD2; DNA: TGTGCCAGCAGTGAGTTAGCGGGGGCCACACTAGGAGATACGCAGTATTTT; CDR3: CASSELAGATLGDTQYF